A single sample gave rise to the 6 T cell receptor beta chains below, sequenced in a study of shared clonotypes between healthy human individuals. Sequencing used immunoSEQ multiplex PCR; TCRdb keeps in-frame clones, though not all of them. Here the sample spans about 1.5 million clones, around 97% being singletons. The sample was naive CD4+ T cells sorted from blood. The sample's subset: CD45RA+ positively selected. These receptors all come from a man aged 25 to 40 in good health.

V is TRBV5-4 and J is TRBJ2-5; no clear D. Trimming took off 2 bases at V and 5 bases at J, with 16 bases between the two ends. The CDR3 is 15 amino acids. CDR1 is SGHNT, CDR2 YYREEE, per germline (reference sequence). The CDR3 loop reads CASSLVGLSRETQYF. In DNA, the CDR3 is TGTGCCAGCAGCTTAGTGGGGTTGTCCCGGGAGACCCAGTACTTC.

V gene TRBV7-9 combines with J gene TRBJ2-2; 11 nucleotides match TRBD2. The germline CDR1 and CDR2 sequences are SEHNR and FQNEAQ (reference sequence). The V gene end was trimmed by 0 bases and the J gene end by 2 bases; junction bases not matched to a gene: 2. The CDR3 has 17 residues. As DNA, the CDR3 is TGTGCCAGCAGCTTAGCGCGACTAGCGGGAAACACCGGGGAGCTGTTTTTT. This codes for CASSLARLAGNTGELFF. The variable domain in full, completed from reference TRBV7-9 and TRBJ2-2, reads DTGVSQNPRHKITKRGQNVTFRCDPISEHNRLYWYRQTLGQGPEFLTYFQNEAQLEKSRLLSDRFSAERPKGSFSTLEIQRTEQGDSAMYLCASSLARLAGNTGELFFGEGSRLTVL.

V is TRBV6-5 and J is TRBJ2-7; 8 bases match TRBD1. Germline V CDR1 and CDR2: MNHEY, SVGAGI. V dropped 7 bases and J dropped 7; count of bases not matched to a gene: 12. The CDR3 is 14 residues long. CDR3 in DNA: TGTGCCAGCACCTACGGTCAGGGGGCAAGGGAGCAGTACTTC. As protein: CASTYGQGAREQYF.

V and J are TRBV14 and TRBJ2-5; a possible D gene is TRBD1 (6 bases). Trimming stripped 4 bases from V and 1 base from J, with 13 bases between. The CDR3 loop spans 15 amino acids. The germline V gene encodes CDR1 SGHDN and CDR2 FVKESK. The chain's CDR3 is CASSPDRPIQETQYF. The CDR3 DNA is TGTGCCAGCAGCCCCGACAGGCCTATCCAAGAGACCCAGTACTTC.

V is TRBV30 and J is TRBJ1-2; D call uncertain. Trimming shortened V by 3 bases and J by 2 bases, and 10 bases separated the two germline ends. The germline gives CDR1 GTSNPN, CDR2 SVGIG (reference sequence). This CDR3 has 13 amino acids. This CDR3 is CAWRRGSNYGYTF. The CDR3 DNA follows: TGTGCCTGGAGACGCGGGTCGAACTATGGCTACACCTTC.

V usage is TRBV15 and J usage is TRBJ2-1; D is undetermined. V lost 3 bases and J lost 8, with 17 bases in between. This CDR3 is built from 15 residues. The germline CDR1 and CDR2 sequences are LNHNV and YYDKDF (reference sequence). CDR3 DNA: TGTGCCACCAGCAGGGTCAGTCCGGGTTGGGATGAGCAGTTCTTC. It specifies CATSRVSPGWDEQFF.